This T cell receptor (beta chain) was observed in a study of OX40 agonist ivuxolimab in advanced cancers. Comment on this clone: Its antigen is undetermined.

TCRdb keeps only in-frame clones here, not all; method: immunoSEQ multiplex PCR. The profile shows roughly 76,000 clones, around four fifths of them singletons. Germline trimming cut 4 bases from V and 10 bases from J; bases unmatched to any gene: 11. Per the germline V gene, CDR1 is SGDLS and CDR2 is YYNGEE. This CDR3 has 17 amino acids. Overall study findings and caveats: The average count of expanded clones was higher among CD8+ T cells than among CD4+. Low normalized clonal expansion also occurred in some nonresponding patients.

This chain joins TRBV9 and TRBJ2-1; 16 bases map to TRBD2. This clonotype was obtained from an adult with an advanced solid tumor such as melanoma, head and neck, liver or kidney cancer. Sequencing was performed on CD4+ or CD8+ T cells sorted from blood, taken in a trial of the OX40 agonist ivuxolimab. CDR3 sequence: CASSPGTSGRALKEQFF. The CDR3 DNA is TGTGCCAGCAGCCCCGGGACTAGCGGGAGGGCCCTAAAGGAGCAGTTCTTC.